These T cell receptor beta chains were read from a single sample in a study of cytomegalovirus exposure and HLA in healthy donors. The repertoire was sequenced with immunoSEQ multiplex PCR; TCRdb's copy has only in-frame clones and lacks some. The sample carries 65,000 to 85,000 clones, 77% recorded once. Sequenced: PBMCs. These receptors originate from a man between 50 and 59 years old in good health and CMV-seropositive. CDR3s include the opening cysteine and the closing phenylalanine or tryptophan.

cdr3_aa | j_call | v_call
CASSPLLAESTDTQYF | TRBJ2-3 | TRBV11-3
CASSIRNSQYF | TRBJ2-4 | TRBV7-8
CASSTGHPPDEAFF | TRBJ1-1 | TRBV28
CASSLDPWGAGNNEQFF | TRBJ2-1 | TRBV5-1
CASSLTGAGVKYEQYF | TRBJ2-7 | TRBV27
CASAGILSGNTIYF | TRBJ1-3 | TRBV5-6
CAWSGLAGDTQYF | TRBJ2-3 | TRBV30
CASSPQGLDTQYF | TRBJ2-3 | TRBV18
CASSWDRGEYGYTF | TRBJ1-2 | TRBV5-6
CASSLVSGPGEKLFF | TRBJ1-4 | TRBV7-6
CATSRDFVSPGNTIYF | TRBJ1-3 | TRBV15
CASSTNRNPDPADQPQHF | TRBJ1-5 | TRBV5-6
CASSPSTGNTGELFF | TRBJ2-2 | TRBV18
CASSPSGSLGDTQYF | TRBJ2-3 | TRBV19
CASSRTVLAKNSQYF | TRBJ2-4 | TRBV6-5
CASNTRQQVYEQYF | TRBJ2-7 | TRBV2
CASSLGTSSNEQFF | TRBJ2-1 | TRBV7-3
CASSDSGGNQPQHF | TRBJ1-5 | TRBV6-1
CAWTRDRNTEAFF | TRBJ1-1 | TRBV30
CSSSNRLAGGSSYNEQFF | TRBJ2-1 | TRBV7-9
CASSFRGGSSYEQYF | TRBJ2-7 | TRBV7-9
CASSYKRDILYEQYF | TRBJ2-7 | TRBV6-5
CASSQKRGWETGELFF | TRBJ2-2 | TRBV4-2
CASSQYRDSSYEQYF | TRBJ2-7 | TRBV6-1
CASSLAYEAFF | TRBJ1-1 | TRBV5-6
CASSQVGGTEAFF | TRBJ1-1 | TRBV14
CASSSRGLVEKLFF | TRBJ1-4 | TRBV7-9
CASSLLLAGYGDTQYF | TRBJ2-3 | TRBV5-6
CASSYSSGLRGGEQYF | TRBJ2-7 | TRBV6-5
CASSPVYDTQYF | TRBJ2-3 | TRBV21-1
CASSFGTSGTGELFF | TRBJ2-2 | TRBV7-3
CASSLGLAGVGWSFF | TRBJ2-1 | TRBV7-9
CASSEQETQYF | TRBJ2-5 | TRBV10-2
CASSEGTDWEGDEQFF | TRBJ2-1 | TRBV6-1
CASSGLPTEQFF | TRBJ2-1 | TRBV7-6
CASSKGLAGGFVNEQFF | TRBJ2-1 | TRBV19
CASSLGQGYSNQPQHF | TRBJ1-5 | TRBV27
CASSLGEKDTQYF | TRBJ2-3 | TRBV11-2
CASSPAGRGYEQYF | TRBJ2-7 | TRBV5-6
CASSPRTSEYNEQFF | TRBJ2-1 | TRBV11-3
CASKTGLTEAFF | TRBJ1-1 | TRBV5-6
CASSRRLAGAQETQYF | TRBJ2-5 | TRBV11-3
CASSLNWDSYTEAFF | TRBJ1-1 | TRBV5-1
CASREQGARSYEQYF | - | TRBV19
CASSLRPAGGDHNTGELFF | TRBJ2-2 | TRBV7-2
CASSPWTSGTGELFF | TRBJ2-2 | TRBV7-2
CASIPSQTGVNTEAFF | TRBJ1-1 | TRBV19
CASSIGSLNEQYF | TRBJ2-7 | TRBV19
CASSLTSSDEQYF | TRBJ2-7 | TRBV5-6
CASSKTRREGLTTQYF | TRBJ2-3 | TRBV4-1
CAIGASGNTIYF | TRBJ1-3 | TRBV10-3
CASGGLAGVVELFF | TRBJ2-2 | TRBV12-5